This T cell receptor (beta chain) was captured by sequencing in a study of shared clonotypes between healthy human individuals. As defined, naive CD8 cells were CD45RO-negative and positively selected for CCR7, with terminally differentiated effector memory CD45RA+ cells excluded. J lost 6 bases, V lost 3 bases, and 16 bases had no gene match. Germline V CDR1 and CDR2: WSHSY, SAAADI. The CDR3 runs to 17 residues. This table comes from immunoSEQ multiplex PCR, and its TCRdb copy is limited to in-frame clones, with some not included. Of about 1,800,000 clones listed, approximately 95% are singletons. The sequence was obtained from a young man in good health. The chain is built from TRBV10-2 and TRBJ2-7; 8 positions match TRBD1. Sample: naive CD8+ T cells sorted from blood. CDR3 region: CASSEALIMTGEGEQYF. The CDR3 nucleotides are TGCGCCAGCAGTGAAGCGCTCATTATGACAGGGGAAGGCGAGCAGTACTTC.